This TCR beta chain was profiled in a study of blood T cell repertoires in COVID-19. The table came from immunoSEQ multiplex PCR; TCRdb's copy has only in-frame clones and leaves some out. The repertoire includes some 310,000 clones, about 90% of them detected once, and around 0.98% sits in the top ten. V was clipped by 3 bases and J by 1 base, with 10 bases between them. The CDR3 covers 14 residues. In germline, CDR1 is SEHNR, CDR2 FQNEAQ (reference sequence). The receptor was isolated from a middle-aged woman with COVID-19, enrolled during active disease. Sequencing input: peripheral blood. This sequence joins TRBV7-9 and TRBJ2-7, with D possibly being TRBD1 (6 bases). The CDR3 protein is CASSFGGSSYEQYF. CDR3 coding DNA: TGTGCCAGCAGCTTTGGGGGCAGTTCCTACGAGCAGTACTTC.